This is a list of T cell receptor beta chains from one sample in a study of OX40 agonist ivuxolimab in advanced cancers. Using immunoSEQ multiplex PCR, the repertoire was profiled, and TCRdb retains in-frame clones only, with some absent. The sample consists of about 60,000 clones, 85% to 90% of them appearing once. Here the sequenced sample was CD4+ or CD8+ T cells sorted from blood, taken in a trial of the OX40 agonist ivuxolimab. All receptors come from an adult with an advanced solid tumor such as melanoma, head and neck, liver or kidney cancer. CDR3s include the opening cysteine and the closing phenylalanine or tryptophan. D genes are given only for firm matches. Only some rows state a clone size, as once, few, many or a class for expanded clones.

CDR3nt	CDR3aa	j_gene	d_gene	abundance	v_gene
TGCGCCAGCAGCTACGACCTGGCCCCTACAGATACGCAGTATTTT	CASSYDLAPTDTQYF	TRBJ2-3	NA	NA	TRBV5-1
TGTGCCAGCAGTTTACCCCGACAGGGGCAGCAGCCCCAGCATTTT	CASSLPRQGQQPQHF	TRBJ1-5	TRBD1	NA	TRBV28
TGTGCCAGCAGTACTTACGGGACAGGGCTCAATCAGCCCCAGCATTTT	CASSTYGTGLNQPQHF	TRBJ1-5	TRBD1	NA	TRBV28
TGTGCCAGCACCCGAGGTGACAATTCGGGCTACAATGAGCAGTTCTTC	CASTRGDNSGYNEQFF	TRBJ2-1	NA	NA	TRBV28
TGTGCCAGCAGCCAAACTATCATCTACGAGCAGTACTTC	CASSQTIIYEQYF	TRBJ2-7	NA	NA	TRBV14
TGTGCCAGCAGTTTGGAAGCGGGGCCCTACGAGCAGTACTTC	CASSLEAGPYEQYF	TRBJ2-7	TRBD2	NA	TRBV27
TGTGCCAGCACCACTCGGCATCCCGAAAAACTGTTTTTT	CASTTRHPEKLFF	TRBJ1-4	NA	NA	TRBV6-1
TGCGCCAGCAGCCAAGGACAGGGGGCAGGTGGCTACACCTTC	CASSQGQGAGGYTF	TRBJ1-2	TRBD1	NA	TRBV5-1
TGTGCCTTTTTAAACGGACTAGCGGGAGGGCCCCGAAGCACAGATACGCAGTATTTT	CAFLNGLAGGPRSTDTQYF	TRBJ2-3	TRBD2	NA	TRBV30
TGTGCCAGCAGCCACGGGACTAGCGGGAGTGCCGAGCAGTACTTC	CASSHGTSGSAEQYF	TRBJ2-7	TRBD2	NA	TRBV6-1
TGTGCCAGCTCACCGACAGTAGCCAATTCACCCCTCCACTTT	CASSPTVANSPLHF	TRBJ1-6	NA	NA	TRBV18
TGCAGCGTTGAAGTCCGGGTGCCATGGGCGACCCAGTACTTC	CSVEVRVPWATQYF	TRBJ2-5	NA	few	TRBV29-1
TGTGCCAGCCGGACAACTACAGATACGCAGTATTTT	CASRTTTDTQYF	TRBJ2-3	NA	NA	TRBV6-5
TGCGCCAGCAGCTTGGTGGGGGGGTCTAGCGGCTCCTACGAGCAGTACTTC	CASSLVGGSSGSYEQYF	TRBJ2-7	TRBD2	NA	TRBV5-1
TGTGCCAGCAGTATCCGATTAGCGGTTATCACCTACAATGAGCAGTTCTTC	CASSIRLAVITYNEQFF	TRBJ2-1	NA	NA	TRBV27
TGTGCCTGGAGCGCCGGGAGGGACGAGCAGTACTTC	CAWSAGRDEQYF	TRBJ2-7	TRBD2	NA	TRBV30
TGTGCCAGCAGCCCCAACCCGGGACAGGGGGATGAGCAGTTCTTC	CASSPNPGQGDEQFF	TRBJ2-1	TRBD1	once	TRBV5-4
TGTGCCAGCAGCGCGACTAGCGGATACAATGAGCAGTTCTTC	CASSATSGYNEQFF	TRBJ2-1	TRBD2	NA	TRBV9
TGTGCCAGCAGCAAAGGACGGGAAGCCTTT	CASSKGREAF	TRBJ1-4	NA	NA	TRBV21-1
TGCGCCAGCAGTCACCCGGGACAGGGTACCCATCCCAATGAGCAGTTCTTC	CASSHPGQGTHPNEQFF	TRBJ2-1	TRBD1	NA	TRBV23-1
TGTGCCAGCAGTTACGAGGATTATAATTCACCCCTCCACTTT	CASSYEDYNSPLHF	TRBJ1-6	NA	NA	TRBV6-5
TGCGCCAGCAGCTCACAGGAGCTCTCCTACAATGAGCAGTTCTTC	CASSSQELSYNEQFF	TRBJ2-1	NA	NA	TRBV5-1
TGTGCCAGCAGCCTCGGAGATGCCACACTATATGGCTACACCTTC	CASSLGDATLYGYTF	TRBJ1-2	NA	NA	TRBV7-9
TGTGCCAGCAGCCAAGACTCCCCCTTGGGGGCCCAGTACTTC	CASSQDSPLGAQYF	TRBJ2-5	NA	NA	TRBV14
TGTGCCAGCAGCTTACAGGGGGGCTTGAATGAGCAGTTCTTC	CASSLQGGLNEQFF	TRBJ2-1	NA	NA	TRBV7-2
TGTGCCAGCAGCAGTACAGGGGTCAATCAGCCCCAGCATTTT	CASSSTGVNQPQHF	TRBJ1-5	TRBD1	once	TRBV7-2
TGTGCCAGCAGCGCCCCGGGAGGGCAGAATAGCAATCAGCCCCAGCATTTT	CASSAPGGQNSNQPQHF	TRBJ1-5	NA	NA	TRBV11-3
TGTGCCAGTAGTACCGTCGGCAATGAGCAGTTCTTC	CASSTVGNEQFF	TRBJ2-1	NA	NA	TRBV19
TGTGCCAGCAAGTACGGTGAAAAACTGTTTTTT	CASKYGEKLFF	TRBJ1-4	NA	NA	TRBV2
TGTGCCAGCAGCTCCGGACAGCGGTGGGGTGAGCAGTTCTTC	CASSSGQRWGEQFF	TRBJ2-1	NA	NA	TRBV7-2
TGTGCCAGCAGTCAACCCTTGGGACTAGATTTCGCGGGGGAATCCTACGAGCAGTACTTC	CASSQPLGLDFAGESYEQYF	TRBJ2-7	TRBD2	few	TRBV28
TGTGCCAGCAGCTTAGCGGAGAACACTGAAGCTTTCTTT	CASSLAENTEAFF	TRBJ1-1	NA	NA	TRBV7-7
TGTGCCAGCAGCTTGGCGGTAGTGGTTGAGCCCTATGGCTACACCTTC	CASSLAVVVEPYGYTF	TRBJ1-2	NA	NA	TRBV5-8
TGCGCCAGCAGGGACGGGACTAGCAAGAATGAGCAGTTCTTC	CASRDGTSKNEQFF	TRBJ2-1	TRBD2	NA	TRBV4-1
TGCGCCAGCAGCCTAGAACCGGGACAGGGCACCTACGAGCAGTACTTC	CASSLEPGQGTYEQYF	TRBJ2-7	TRBD1	NA	TRBV5-1